The 5 T cell receptor beta chains in this list originate from one sample, sequenced in a study of blood T cell repertoires in COVID-19. Sequencing was performed with immunoSEQ multiplex PCR; in TCRdb, only in-frame clones are kept and a portion is missing. Of 140,000 to 150,000 clones listed, around 85% are singletons. Material: peripheral blood. These receptors all stem from a woman aged 40 to 50 with active or convalescent COVID-19.

V usage is TRBV5-4 and J usage is TRBJ2-1; TRBD2 matches at 13 bases. CDR3 length: 14 amino acids. With 1 base clipped from V and 9 bases from J, the junction kept 1 base outside the gene matches. Germline CDR1 and CDR2: SGHNT and YYREEE (reference sequence). CDR3 amino acids: CASSLTSGRAEQFF. Written as DNA, the CDR3 is TGTGCCAGCAGCTTGACTAGCGGGAGGGCTGAGCAGTTCTTC.

The rearrangement links TRBV19 to TRBJ1-1; TRBD1 agrees at 9 bases. CDR1 and CDR2 from the germline V gene are LNHDA and SQIVND (reference sequence). This CDR3 is 12 amino acids long. The V segment lost 6 bases and the J segment 6 bases; nucleotides outside the gene matches: 2. The CDR3 spells CASRRQGAEAFF. The CDR3 region has the DNA TGTGCCAGTAGGAGACAGGGGGCTGAAGCTTTCTTT. The whole variable domain, filled in from reference TRBV19 and TRBJ1-1, reads DGGITQSPKYLFRKEGQNVTLSCEQNLNHDAMYWYRQDPGQGLRLIYYSQIVNDFQKGDIAEGYSVSREKKESFPLTVTSAQKNPTAFYLCASRRQGAEAFFGQGTRLTVV.

This clone was counted only a few times. This chain connects TRBV27 to TRBJ2-7, with 10 bases matching TRBD2. Per germline, CDR1 MNHEY and CDR2 SMNVEV (reference sequence). CDR3 length: 19 amino acids. V was pared by 2 bases and J by 3 bases, with 16 bases of the junction left unmatched. The CDR3 region is CASSLRSSLAGDQFYEQYF. The CDR3, as DNA: TGTGCCAGCAGTTTAAGGTCGTCGCTAGCGGGAGACCAATTCTACGAGCAGTACTTC.

This sequence joins TRBV5-1 and TRBJ1-1; 8 bases map to TRBD1. The CDR3 has 17 residues. CDR1 and CDR2 from the germline V gene are SGHRS and YFSETQ. J gave up 2 bases and V 4 bases, and 13 bases lay outside the gene matches. As DNA, the CDR3 is TGCGCCAGCAGCGCGGGCCTCCGGACAGGGCTAAACACTGAAGCTTTCTTT. The encoded protein is CASSAGLRTGLNTEAFF.

This chain links TRBV13 with TRBJ1-6, with 7 bases lining up with TRBD1. Germline V lookup: CDR1 PRHDT, CDR2 FYEKMQ (reference sequence). The CDR3 is made up of 15 amino acids. V lost 2 bases and J lost 7; bases outside the gene matches: 5. This CDR3 is CASSLSSGGNSPLHF. DNA of the CDR3: TGTGCCAGCAGCTTATCGTCAGGGGGGAATTCACCCCTCCACTTT. The full variable domain, in which reference TRBV13 and TRBJ1-6 provide the parts outside the CDR3, is AAGVIQSPRHLIKEKRETATLKCYPIPRHDTVYWYQQGPGQDPQFLISFYEKMQSDKGSIPDRFSAQQFSDYHSELNMSSLELGDSALYFCASSLSSGGNSPLHFGNGTRLTVT.